These T cell receptor beta chains were read from a single sample in a study of control samples from healthy donors and cancer patients. Assay: immunoSEQ multiplex PCR; the TCRdb copy retains only in-frame clones and omits some. Of about 140,000 clones in the sample, roughly 90% are singletons; the top ten hold about 11%. Sequencing was done on a sample of blood. These TCRs come from a man aged 25 to 45 in good health. Each CDR3 is given with its conserved first and last residue. D genes are given only for firm matches. The size of a clone is reported for some rows only, either as once, few or many, or as a class for expanded clones.

TRBJ2-3 TRBV23-1 14 . . TGCGCCAGCAGTCCTGAGCTAGACCATTATACGCAGTATTTT CASSPELDHYTQYF
TRBJ2-3 TRBV25-1 14 . . TGTGCCAGCAGTGAAGAGGGGAAGAAAGATACGCAGTATTTT CASSEEGKKDTQYF
TRBJ1-2 TRBV19 12 once . TGTGCCAGTAGCCGGGGCCAGGTAGGCTACACCTTC CASSRGQVGYTF
TRBJ2-7 TRBV10-3 18 . TRBD2 TGTGCCATCAGTGATCTGACTAGCGGGAGGGCCGGATCCTACGAGCAGTACTTC CAISDLTSGRAGSYEQYF
TRBJ1-1 TRBV29-1 14 . . TGCAGCGTTGAAGGAGCAGCCTTGAACACTGAAGCTTTCTTT CSVEGAALNTEAFF
TRBJ1-5 TRBV20-1 15 . TRBD1 TGCAGTGCTAGTTTCGGGACAGATTACAATCAGCCCCAGCATTTT CSASFGTDYNQPQHF
TRBJ1-2 TRBV2 14 . . TGTGCCAGCAGTGAAGCGCTTCGAGGGGTGGGCTACACCTTC CASSEALRGVGYTF
TRBJ1-2 TRBV28 16 . . TGTGCCAGCAGGCCGGGGGGGCGTATTTTCATCTATGGCTACACCTTC CASRPGGRIFIYGYTF
TRBJ2-7 TRBV14 15 . TRBD1 TGTGCCAGCAGCCAAGTCAGGGGACAGTACTACGAGCAGTACTTC CASSQVRGQYYEQYF
TRBJ1-2 TRBV3-1/TRBV3-2 16 . . TGTGCCAGCAGCCAACGAACGGGGCGGGCTCCGGGTGGCTACACCTTC CASSQRTGRAPGGYTF
TRBJ2-7 TRBV20-1 14 . . TGCAGTGCTAGTCGTCAGGGGCTTCTCTACGAGCAGTACTTC CSASRQGLLYEQYF
TRBJ1-1 TRBV5-8 13 . TRBD1 TGTGCCAGCAGCTTGCCCGACAGGGTAGGAGCTTTCTTT CASSLPDRVGAFF
TRBJ2-7 TRBV6-1 15 . TRBD1 TGTGCCAGCAGTCCCGCCGGGACAGGGGCCTACGAGCAGTACTTC CASSPAGTGAYEQYF
TRBJ2-1 TRBV6-5 16 . . TGTGCCAGCAGTTGTTATAGGACTAAACCCAACAATGAGCAGTTCTTC CASSCYRTKPNNEQFF
TRBJ2-5 TRBV18 17 . . TGTGCCAGCTCACCACCCCGCGGGGCGGGAATACAAGAGACCCAGTACTTC CASSPPRGAGIQETQYF
TRBJ1-3 TRBV5-4 17 . . TGTGCCAGCAGCTTGGCGGGACGCGGCCTCTCTGGAAACACCATATATTTT CASSLAGRGLSGNTIYF
TRBJ2-1 TRBV11-3 17 . . TGTGCCAGCAGCCCGCCCAAGGGGGAGCCTGGCTACAATGAGCAGTTCTTC CASSPPKGEPGYNEQFF
TRBJ2-3 TRBV28 15 once TRBD1 TGTGCCAGCAGTTTCTACCGACAGGGCCCAGGTACGCAGTATTTT CASSFYRQGPGTQYF
TRBJ2-7 TRBV28 13 . . TGTGCCAGCAGTTCGGGTATTAACGACGAGCAGTACTTC CASSSGINDEQYF
TRBJ1-6 TRBV28 13 . . TGTGCCTCTCACGCGGAACTTAATTCACCCCTCCACTTT CASHAELNSPLHF
TRBJ2-1 TRBV27 17 . TRBD2 TGTGCCAGCAGTTGGTCGGGGACGGGGGGGTTCTACAATGAGCAGTTCTTC CASSWSGTGGFYNEQFF
TRBJ1-4 TRBV6-1 15 many . TGTGCCAGCAGTGAAGGGGGGGGACGGTATGAAAAACTGTTTTTT CASSEGGGRYEKLFF
TRBJ1-4 TRBV14 16 . TRBD1 TGTGCCAGCAGCCAAGCCGGAGGGGGCATAAGAGAAAAACTGTTTTTT CASSQAGGGIREKLFF
TRBJ1-1 TRBV11-3 14 . . TGTGCCAGCAGCCCCCAAATATTCGGTACTGAAGCTTTCTTT CASSPQIFGTEAFF
TRBJ2-7 TRBV4-1 13 . . TGCGCCAGCAGCCAGGGGGCGGCCCGGGAGCAGTACTTC CASSQGAAREQYF
TRBJ2-7 TRBV5-1 16 . . TGCGCCAGCAGCTTGGTTTCCGGGGAAATTTTCTACGAGCAGTACTTC CASSLVSGEIFYEQYF
TRBJ1-2 TRBV28 14 . . TGTGCCAGCACCTCGGGCGGTGGGAACTATGGCTACACCTTC CASTSGGGNYGYTF
TRBJ1-1 TRBV10-2 12 . . TGCGCCAGCAGTGCGGTTTCGGCTGAAGCTTTCTTT CASSAVSAEAFF
TRBJ2-4 TRBV28 14 . TRBD1 TGTGCCAGCATTGGGACAGTTGACAAAAACATTCAGTACTTC CASIGTVDKNIQYF
TRBJ1-2 TRBV5-4 18 . . TGTGCCAGCAGCGTAAAGACAGGACTACACGATTTTAACTATGGCTACACCTTC CASSVKTGLHDFNYGYTF
TRBJ1-1 TRBV25-1 15 . . TGTGCCACCCCGCGGTTTGCAACTTTGAACACTGAAGCTTTCTTT CATPRFATLNTEAFF
TRBJ2-7 TRBV12-3/TRBV12-4 13 . . TGTGCCAGCAGTTTGGTCCGGGGGGCCGAGCAGTACTTC CASSLVRGAEQYF
TRBJ1-6 TRBV28 15 . . TGTGCCAGCAGTTCTGCCCCCGCGGGGAATTCACCCCTCCACTTT CASSSAPAGNSPLHF
TRBJ2-5 TRBV4-1 15 . . TGCGCCAGCAGCCAAGCGTGGCGGGCCGAAGAGACCCAGTACTTC CASSQAWRAEETQYF
TRBJ2-5 TRBV19 11 . . TGTGCCAGTAGTGGGGGAGAGACCCAGTACTTC CASSGGETQYF
TRBJ1-2 TRBV10-3 14 . . TGTGCCATCAATCGAAACGAAGCTAACTATGGCTACACCTTC CAINRNEANYGYTF
TRBJ2-2 TRBV7-3 17 . TRBD2 TGTGCCAGCAGCGCCTGGGGCGGGAGGGCGAACACCGGGGAGCTGTTTTTT CASSAWGGRANTGELFF
TRBJ1-3 TRBV2 12 . . TGTGCCAGCAGGGGGTTTGGAAACACCATATATTTT CASRGFGNTIYF
TRBJ2-7 TRBV6-5 14 . TRBD2 TGTGCCAGCAGCTACAGCGGGACCCACTACGAGCAGTACTTC CASSYSGTHYEQYF
TRBJ1-2 TRBV29-1 10 . . TGCAGCGTTGAAGACTATGGCTACACCTTC CSVEDYGYTF
TRBJ2-2 TRBV9 13 . . TGTGCCAGCAGCATCCAGTTCACCGGGGAGCTGTTTTTT CASSIQFTGELFF
TRBJ2-5 TRBV7-2 14 . TRBD2 TGTGCCAGCAGCTTAGGGCGGGAGCGTGGGACCCAGTACTTC CASSLGRERGTQYF
TRBJ1-3 TRBV29-1 16 once TRBD1 TGCAGCGTTGTTACTGGACAGGGGGCAAATGGAAACACCATATATTTT CSVVTGQGANGNTIYF
TRBJ1-1 TRBV6-2/TRBV6-3 17 . TRBD1 TGTGCCAGCAGTTACTCGGGAGACAGGGCGAGGAACACTGAAGCTTTCTTT CASSYSGDRARNTEAFF
TRBJ2-6 TRBV4-1 16 . . TGCGCCAGCAGCCAAGATTCTAGATCTGGGGCCAACGTCCTGACTTTC CASSQDSRSGANVLTF
TRBJ1-2 TRBV28 14 . TRBD1 TGTGCCAGCACGACAGGGGGGCAGAACTATGGCTACACCTTC CASTTGGQNYGYTF
TRBJ2-1 TRBV7-2 14 . . TGTGCCAGCAGCTTAAACGATCCGGGCAATGAGCAGTTCTTC CASSLNDPGNEQFF
TRBJ1-2 TRBV28 14 once TRBD1 TGTGCCAGCAGACTCAGGGGGCCGAATTATGGCTACACCTTC CASRLRGPNYGYTF
TRBJ2-5 TRBV28 13 . . TGTGCCAGCAGTCAGGGGACGGAAGAGACCCAGTACTTC CASSQGTEETQYF
TRBJ2-7 TRBV27 12 . . TGTGCCAGCAGTCGCCACTCCTACGAGCAGTACTTC CASSRHSYEQYF
TRBJ2-3 TRBV5-1 14 once . TGCGCCAGCAGCATAGAGGGCCAGGGAGATACGCAGTATTTT CASSIEGQGDTQYF
TRBJ1-1 TRBV11-3 13 . TRBD1 TGTGCCAGTGGGACAGGGATGAACACTGAAGCTTTCTTT CASGTGMNTEAFF
TRBJ1-5 TRBV29-1 12 . . TGCAGCGTTGCGGACAATAATCAGCCCCAGCATTTT CSVADNNQPQHF
TRBJ1-2 TRBV12-3/TRBV12-4 13 . . TGTGCCAGCAGTCGGACCGCAAACTATGGCTACACCTTC CASSRTANYGYTF
TRBJ1-3 TRBV6-2/TRBV6-3 14 . . TGTGCCAGCAGCAGGAGCTTATCGCGAAACACCATATATTTT CASSRSLSRNTIYF
TRBJ2-7 TRBV27 18 . TRBD2 TGTGCCAGCAGCCTAGCGGGAGTCTTCACCCCCTCACCCTACGAGCAGTACTTC CASSLAGVFTPSPYEQYF
TRBJ2-2 TRBV11-3 15 . TRBD1 TGTGCCAGCAGCGGCGACAGGGGTGGAACCGGGGAGCTGTTTTTT CASSGDRGGTGELFF
TRBJ1-1 TRBV19 15 . TRBD1 TGTGCCAGTAGTTTGGGACAGGGCTTTAACACTGAAGCTTTCTTT CASSLGQGFNTEAFF
TRBJ1-6 TRBV7-9 13 . . TGTGCCAGCAGCGGACACAGCAATTCACCCCTCCACTTT CASSGHSNSPLHF